This T cell receptor beta chain was sequenced for a study of shared clonotypes between healthy human individuals. Study-wide points: Non-shared clonotypes had lower generation probabilities than those shared by all four donors.

Produced via immunoSEQ multiplex PCR; TCRdb's table is partial and in-frame only. The sample lists millions of clones, approximately 95% occurring once. Only CD45RO-negative cells positively selected for CCR7 counted as naive CD8 cells, so terminally differentiated effector memory CD45RA+ cells were excluded. On this clone itself: Its antigen remains unidentified.

The germline gives CDR1 WSHSY, CDR2 SAAADI. The CDR3 covers 15 residues. Trimming took 0 bases from V and 3 from J, leaving 11 bases between them. This chain links TRBV10-2 with TRBJ1-2; D perhaps matches TRBD1 (6 bases). Sequencing was done on a sample of naive CD8+ T cells sorted from blood. This sequence originates from a man younger than 35 in good health. CDR3 sequence (DNA): TGCGCCAGCAGTGAGTCCGACAGGTTTTACTATGGCTACACCTTC. It codes for CASSESDRFYYGYTF.